These 5 T cell receptor beta chains were all obtained from the same sample, sequenced in a study of graft-versus-host responses after intestinal transplantation. No antigen has been assigned to these receptors. The method was immunoSEQ multiplex PCR; TCRdb's version includes in-frame clones alone and lacks a portion of them. The profile shows about 59,000 clones, 90% to 95% of them singletons. The sequences come from unstimulated CD4+ T cells sorted from spleen or lymph node cells, collected before transplant. These receptors came from a human donor who was the organ donor for an intestinal transplant.

V usage is TRBV4-2 and J usage is TRBJ2-1; 9 positions agree with TRBD2. J lost 0 bases, V lost 1 base, and 7 bases had no gene match. Germline V gene data show CDR1 as LGHNA and CDR2 as YNFKEQ. This CDR3 comprises 18 residues. The CDR3 sequence: CASSQADSGSSSYNEQFF. The CDR3 DNA reads as TGTGCCAGCAGCCAAGCGGATAGCGGGAGTAGCTCCTACAATGAGCAGTTCTTC.

The CDR3 is CASSETGTVSYNEQFF. CDR3 bases: TGCGCCAGCAGCGAAACCGGGACAGTCTCCTACAATGAGCAGTTCTTC. The chain uses TRBV4-1 and TRBJ2-1, with TRBD1 identical over 7 bases. The V gene's germline CDR1 is MGHRA and CDR2 YSYEKL. V was clipped by 5 bases and J by 0 bases; unmatched bases: 7. The length of the CDR3 is 16 residues.

This chain uses TRBV6-6 with TRBJ2-1; 15 positions match TRBD2. J gave up 12 bases and V 7 bases, and 7 bases lay outside the gene matches. Germline CDR1 reads MNHNY; CDR2 reads SVGAGI (reference sequence). The CDR3 covers 14 residues. In nucleotides, the CDR3 is TGTGCCAGCATGGGTGGACTAGCGGGGGGGAGGCAGTTCTTC. Residues: CASMGGLAGGRQFF.

The V call is TRBV19, the J call TRBJ2-4; D possibly uses TRBD1 or TRBD2 (5 bases each). The CDR3 extends over 14 amino acids. Germline assignment: CDR1 LNHDA and CDR2 SQIVND (reference sequence). Trimming took 6 bases from V and 0 from J, leaving 9 bases between them. CDR3 sequence reads: CASSRDLAKNIQYF. The CDR3 DNA sequence: TGTGCCAGTAGCAGGGACCTAGCCAAAAACATTCAGTACTTC.

J is TRBJ1-2 and V is TRBV7-9; a weak D match, TRBD1 (5 bases). The ends were cut back, 1 base at V and 4 bases at J, with 10 bases in the middle. This CDR3 has 14 amino acids. Germline CDR1 reads SEHNR; CDR2 reads FQNEAQ (reference sequence). DNA of the CDR3: TGTGCCAGCAGCTTAGTTGGGCAGGGCTATGGCTACACCTTC. Its protein is CASSLVGQGYGYTF.